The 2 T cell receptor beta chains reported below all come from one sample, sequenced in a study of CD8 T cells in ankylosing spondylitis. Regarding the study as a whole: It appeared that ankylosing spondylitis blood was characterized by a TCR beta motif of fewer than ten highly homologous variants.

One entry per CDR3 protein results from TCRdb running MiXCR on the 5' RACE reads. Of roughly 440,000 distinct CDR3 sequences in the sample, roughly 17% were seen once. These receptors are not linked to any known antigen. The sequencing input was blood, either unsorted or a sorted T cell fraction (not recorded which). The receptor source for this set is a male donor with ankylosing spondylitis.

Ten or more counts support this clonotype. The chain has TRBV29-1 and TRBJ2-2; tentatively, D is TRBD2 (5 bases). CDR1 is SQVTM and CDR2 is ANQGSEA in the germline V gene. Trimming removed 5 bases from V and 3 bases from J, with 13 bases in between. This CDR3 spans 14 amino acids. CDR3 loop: CSVRSARDTGELFF. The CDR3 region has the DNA TGCAGCGTTAGGTCGGCGAGGGACACCGGGGAGCTGTTTTTT.

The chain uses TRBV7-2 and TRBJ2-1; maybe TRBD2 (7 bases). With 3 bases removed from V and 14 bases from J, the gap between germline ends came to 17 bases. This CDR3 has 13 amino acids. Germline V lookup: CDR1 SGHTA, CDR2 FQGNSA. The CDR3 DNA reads TGTGCCAGCAGCTTGGTTCGGGGGAGGGGGGAGTTCTTC. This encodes CASSLVRGRGEFF. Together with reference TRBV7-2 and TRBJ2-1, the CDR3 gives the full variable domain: GAGVSQSPSNKVTEKGKDVELRCDPISGHTALYWYRQSLGQGLEFLIYFQGNSAPDKSGLPSDRFSAERTGGSVSTLTIQRTQQEDSAVYLCASSLVRGRGEFFGPGTRLTVL.